The sample holds a few counts of the clone carrying this T cell receptor beta chain. As yet, its antigen is unknown. The data were taken from a study of response to subunit inactivated influenza vaccine. TCRdb processed the RT-PCR reads anew with MiXCR; each CDR3 protein has one entry. The sample includes about 500,000 distinct CDR3 sequences, more than 15% of them seen just once. General study results and limits: Few additional T cells are recruited per seasonal influenza vaccination, authors suggested.

This TCR derives from a man between 50 and 69 years old who received an inactivated influenza vaccine. This sample comprised CD4+ T cells sorted from PBMCs, obtained roughly 24 months after vaccination.

DNA of the CDR3: TGTGCCAGCAGCCCTCGGACAGGGGCTTACTCTGGGGCCAACGTCCTGACTTTC. Its translation is CASSPRTGAYSGANVLTF. The rearrangement joins TRBV3-1 to TRBJ2-6; TRBD1 matches at 9 bases. Germline loops: CDR1 LGHDT, CDR2 YNNKEL (reference sequence). J was trimmed by 0 bases and V by 4 bases; bases with no gene match: 7. This CDR3 contains 18 residues.